Below, 10 T cell receptor beta chains from the same sample are listed, as sequenced in a study of blood T cells in healthy people across ages. A second PCR, run for roughly 7 to 11 cycles, used a sample-barcoded 5' primer plus a J-beta primer mix. TCRdb itself ran the 5' RACE reads through MiXCR, one entry per CDR3 protein. The sample carries 800,000 or so distinct CDR3 sequences, about 47% recorded once. The sample taken for sequencing was blood. The receptors were gathered from a man older than 75 in good health.

The rearrangement joins TRBV7-6 to TRBJ2-7; TRBD2 matches at 11 bases. V was pared by 2 bases and J by 7 bases, with 16 bases of the junction left unmatched. The CDR3 totals 18 residues. Germline CDR1 SGHVS, CDR2 FNYEAQ. CDR3 bases: TGTGCCAGCAGCTTAAGGGGGGAGACTAGCGGGAAGAACGGGGAGCAGTACTTC. This codes for CASSLRGETSGKNGEQYF.

This chain joins TRBV24-1 and TRBJ2-5; possible D gene TRBD1, 6 bases. Trimming pared 9 bases from V and 2 bases from J, leaving 15 bases between. Germline V lookup: CDR1 KGHDR, CDR2 SFDVKD. The CDR3 contains 14 residues. The CDR3 sequence: CATQRTGKQETQYF. The CDR3 DNA sequence: TGTGCCACCCAGAGAACAGGGAAACAAGAGACCCAGTACTTC.

As regards this clonotype: Being one base from a much bigger clone, this may be a read error. The J gene is TRBJ1-2, the V gene TRBV6-5, with 7 bases that match TRBD1. This CDR3 is 12 amino acids long. The germline gives CDR1 MNHEY, CDR2 SVGAGI. CDR3 amino acids: CAGSRDRDGYTF. Here the CDR3 DNA reads TGTGCCGGCAGTAGAGACAGGGACGGCTACACCTTC.

V usage is TRBV29-1 and J usage is TRBJ2-5, with D uncertain. Germline V gives CDR1 SQVTM, CDR2 ANQGSEA. V gave up 3 bases and J gave up 3 bases, with 8 bases separating them. CDR3 length: 12 residues. The CDR3 reads CSVEKGKETQYF. The CDR3 nucleotides are TGCAGCGTTGAGAAGGGAAAAGAGACCCAGTACTTC.

The chain recombines TRBV3-1 with TRBJ2-5; 12 bases are shared with TRBD2. CDR1 and CDR2 (germline): LGHDT, YNNKEL (reference sequence). Losses at the gene ends were 4 bases for V and 11 bases for J; bases not matched to a gene: 11. This CDR3 comprises 15 residues. CDR3 protein: CASSPWTSGKNEQYF. The DNA for the CDR3 is TGTGCCAGCAGCCCGTGGACTAGCGGGAAGAATGAGCAGTACTTC.

As regards this clonotype: A much larger clone differs from this one at a single base, so this may be a read error. The J gene is TRBJ2-3, the V gene TRBV7-8, with a tentative D call TRBD2 (6 bases). The germline V and J ends were trimmed by 6 bases and 6 bases, with 16 bases remaining between them. The CDR3 is 14 amino acids. The germline gives CDR1 SGHVS, CDR2 FQNEAQ. CDR3 sequence: CASSFGTLQDTQYF. Written as DNA, the CDR3 is TGTGCCAGCAGTTTCGGGACTTTGCAGGATACGCAGTATTTT.

The J gene is TRBJ2-1, the V gene TRBV10-3, with 8 bases identical to TRBD2. Looked up from germline, CDR1 is ENHRY and CDR2 is SYGVKD. The CDR3 spans 14 residues. J was trimmed by 3 bases and V by 6 bases; bases with no gene match: 4. CDR3 bases: TGTGCCATCAGCGGACTAGCAGACTACAATGAGCAGTTCTTC. Its translation is CAISGLADYNEQFF.

This chain joins TRBV11-2 and TRBJ2-1; a possible D gene is TRBD1 (7 bases). Germline lookup yields CDR1 SGHAT and CDR2 FQNNGV. The CDR3 covers 15 residues. The V end lost 4 bases, the J end lost 4 bases, and 14 bases lay between the germline ends. The CDR3 nucleotides read TGTGCCAGCAGCTCCCGGGACAGCGGGTACAATGAGCAGTTCTTC. It translates to CASSSRDSGYNEQFF.

This clonotype was seen more than once but under ten times. CDR3 loop: CATSRGNSGGYEQYF. The CDR3 region has the DNA TGTGCCACCAGCAGAGGGAATAGCGGAGGCTACGAGCAGTACTTC. V usage is TRBV15 and J usage is TRBJ2-7; D possibly corresponds to TRBD2 (6 bases). The V end lost 1 base, the J end lost 3 bases, and 13 bases lay between the germline ends. The V gene's germline CDR1 is LNHNV and CDR2 YYDKDF (reference sequence). The length of the CDR3 is 15 residues.

The J gene is TRBJ2-1, the V gene TRBV6-5; no clear D gene. The CDR3 length is 15 residues. Germline V lookup: CDR1 MNHEY, CDR2 SVGAGI. V was pared by 2 bases and J by 3 bases, with 11 bases between. CDR3 region: CASSYGLEVYNEQFF. The CDR3 DNA sequence: TGTGCCAGCAGTTACGGGCTAGAGGTCTACAATGAGCAGTTCTTC.